This T cell receptor beta chain was profiled in a study of blood T cell repertoires in COVID-19. Clones were read by immunoSEQ multiplex PCR, and TCRdb kept only the in-frame ones, dropping some. This sample has fewer than 85,000 clones, with about 86% found just once. The germline gives CDR1 MNHNY, CDR2 SVGAGI (reference sequence). V dropped 0 bases and J dropped 5 bases, with 10 bases sitting between them. The CDR3 totals 14 residues. The chain recombines TRBV6-6 with TRBJ1-1, with a tentative D call TRBD1 (5 bases). The TCR originated in a woman between 55 and 75 years old with acute or convalescent COVID-19. The sample was peripheral blood. CDR3 amino acids: CASSYSEGVTEAFF. CDR3 DNA: TGTGCCAGCAGTTACTCGGAAGGGGTGACTGAAGCTTTCTTT.